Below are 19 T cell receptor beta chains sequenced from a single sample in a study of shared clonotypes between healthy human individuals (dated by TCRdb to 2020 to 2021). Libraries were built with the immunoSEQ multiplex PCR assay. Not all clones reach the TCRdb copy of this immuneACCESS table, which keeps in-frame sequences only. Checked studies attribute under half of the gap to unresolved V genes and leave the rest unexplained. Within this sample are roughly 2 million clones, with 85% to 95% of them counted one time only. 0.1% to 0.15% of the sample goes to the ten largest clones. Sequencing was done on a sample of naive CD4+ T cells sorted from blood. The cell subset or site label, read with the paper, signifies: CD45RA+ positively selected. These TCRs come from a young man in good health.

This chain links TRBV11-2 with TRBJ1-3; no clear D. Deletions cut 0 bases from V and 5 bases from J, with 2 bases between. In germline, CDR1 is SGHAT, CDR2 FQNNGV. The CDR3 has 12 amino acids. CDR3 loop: CASSLERNTIYF. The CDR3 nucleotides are TGTGCCAGCAGCTTAGAAAGAAACACCATATATTTT. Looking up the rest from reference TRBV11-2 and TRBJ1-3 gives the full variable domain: EAGVAQSPRYKIIEKRQSVAFWCNPISGHATLYWYQQILGQGPKLLIQFQNNGVVDDSQLPKDRFSAERLKGVDSTLKIQPAKLEDSAVYLCASSLERNTIYFGEGSWLTVV.

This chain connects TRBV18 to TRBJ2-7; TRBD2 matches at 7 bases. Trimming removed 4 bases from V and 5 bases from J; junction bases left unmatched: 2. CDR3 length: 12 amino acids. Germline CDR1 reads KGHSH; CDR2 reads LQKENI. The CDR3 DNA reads TGTGCCAGCTCACGGACTAGGGACGAGCAGTACTTC. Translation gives CASSRTRDEQYF.

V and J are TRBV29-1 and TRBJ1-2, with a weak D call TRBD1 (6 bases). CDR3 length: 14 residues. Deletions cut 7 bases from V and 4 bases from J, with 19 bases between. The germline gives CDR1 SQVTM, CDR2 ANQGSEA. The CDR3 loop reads CSALGGGQTYGYTF. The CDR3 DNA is TGCAGCGCCCTAGGGGGAGGCCAGACCTATGGCTACACCTTC.

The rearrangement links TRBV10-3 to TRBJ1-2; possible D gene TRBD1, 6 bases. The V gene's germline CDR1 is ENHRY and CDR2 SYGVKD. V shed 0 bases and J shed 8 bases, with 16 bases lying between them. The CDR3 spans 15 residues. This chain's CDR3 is CAISESEGGAGGYTF. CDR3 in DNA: TGTGCCATCAGTGAGTCTGAGGGGGGCGCGGGAGGCTACACCTTC.

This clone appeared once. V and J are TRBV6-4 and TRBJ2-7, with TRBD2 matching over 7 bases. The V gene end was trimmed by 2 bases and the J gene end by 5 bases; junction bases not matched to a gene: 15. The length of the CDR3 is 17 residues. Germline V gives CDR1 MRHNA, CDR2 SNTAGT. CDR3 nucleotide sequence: TGTGCCAGCAGTGACGAGAGGGTGCGGGAGTATAACCACGAGCAGTACTTC. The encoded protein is CASSDERVREYNHEQYF.

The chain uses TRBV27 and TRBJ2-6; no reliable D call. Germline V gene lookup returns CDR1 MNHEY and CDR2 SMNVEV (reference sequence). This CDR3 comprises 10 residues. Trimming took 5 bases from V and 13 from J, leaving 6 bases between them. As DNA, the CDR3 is TGTGCCAGCAGTAAGAGGGTCCTGACTTTC. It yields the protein CASSKRVLTF.

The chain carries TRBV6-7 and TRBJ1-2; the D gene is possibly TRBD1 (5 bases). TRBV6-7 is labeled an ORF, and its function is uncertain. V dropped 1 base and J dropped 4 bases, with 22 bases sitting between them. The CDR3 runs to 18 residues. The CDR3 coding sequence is TGTGCCAGCAGTTACTTCAAACCTCCCCGGGGGATTGTCTATGGCTACACCTTC. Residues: CASSYFKPPRGIVYGYTF.

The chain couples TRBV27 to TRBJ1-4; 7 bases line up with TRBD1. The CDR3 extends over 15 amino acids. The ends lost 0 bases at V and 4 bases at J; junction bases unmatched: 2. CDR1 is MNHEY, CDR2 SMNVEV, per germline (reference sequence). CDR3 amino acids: CASSLSGQSNEKLFF. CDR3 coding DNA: TGTGCCAGCAGTTTATCGGGACAGAGTAATGAAAAACTGTTTTTT.

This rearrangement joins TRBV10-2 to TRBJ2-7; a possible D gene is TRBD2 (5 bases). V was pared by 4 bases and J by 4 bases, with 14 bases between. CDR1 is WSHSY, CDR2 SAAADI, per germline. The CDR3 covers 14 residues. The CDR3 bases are TGCGCCAGCAGTGGCGGAGCGGAAGTGTACGAGCAGTACTTC. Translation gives CASSGGAEVYEQYF.

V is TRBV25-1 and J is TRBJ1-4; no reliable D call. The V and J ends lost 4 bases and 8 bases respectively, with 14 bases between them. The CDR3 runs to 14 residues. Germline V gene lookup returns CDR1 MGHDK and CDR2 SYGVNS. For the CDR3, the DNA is TGTGCCAGCAGTGGAGGGAGAGTGGTGGAAAAACTGTTTTTT. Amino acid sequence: CASSGGRVVEKLFF.

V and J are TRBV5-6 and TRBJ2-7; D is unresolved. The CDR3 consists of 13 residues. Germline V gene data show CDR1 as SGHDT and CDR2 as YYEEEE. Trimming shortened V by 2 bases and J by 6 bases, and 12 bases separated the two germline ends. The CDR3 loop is CASSLVRDREQYF. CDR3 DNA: TGTGCCAGCAGCTTAGTAAGGGATCGCGAGCAGTACTTC.

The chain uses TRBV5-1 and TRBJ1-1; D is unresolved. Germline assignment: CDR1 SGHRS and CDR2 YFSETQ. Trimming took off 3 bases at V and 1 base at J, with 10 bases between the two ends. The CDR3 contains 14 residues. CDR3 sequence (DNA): TGCGCCAGCAGCTCCCGGGGTCCGAACACTGAAGCTTTCTTT. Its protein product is CASSSRGPNTEAFF.

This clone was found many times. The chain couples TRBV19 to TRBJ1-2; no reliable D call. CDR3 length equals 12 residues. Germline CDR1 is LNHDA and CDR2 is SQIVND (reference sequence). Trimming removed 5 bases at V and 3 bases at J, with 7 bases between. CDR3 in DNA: TGTGCCAGTAGTTCCCAGTACTATGGCTACACCTTC. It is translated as CASSSQYYGYTF.

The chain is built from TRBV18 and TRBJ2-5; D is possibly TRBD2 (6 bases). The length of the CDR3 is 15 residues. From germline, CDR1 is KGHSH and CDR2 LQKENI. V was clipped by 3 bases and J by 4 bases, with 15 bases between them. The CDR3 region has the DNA TGTGCCAGCTCACCGCCGCGGGGCCCCTTAGAGACCCAGTACTTC. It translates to CASSPPRGPLETQYF.

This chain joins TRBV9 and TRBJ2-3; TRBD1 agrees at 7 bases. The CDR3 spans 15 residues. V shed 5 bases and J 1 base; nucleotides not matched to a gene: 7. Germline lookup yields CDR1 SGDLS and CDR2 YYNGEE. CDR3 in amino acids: CASSPQGQGTDTQYF. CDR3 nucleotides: TGTGCCAGCAGTCCTCAAGGACAGGGCACAGATACGCAGTATTTT.

The CDR3 loop is CASSINGANVLTF. The CDR3 nucleotides are TGTGCCAGTAGTATTAATGGGGCCAACGTCCTGACTTTC. The rearrangement links TRBV19 to TRBJ2-6; D remains ambiguous. V was clipped by 3 bases and J by 3 bases, with 3 bases between them. Per germline, CDR1 LNHDA and CDR2 SQIVND (reference sequence). The CDR3 spans 13 residues.

The CDR3 loop reads CASSYLSGAGTGELFF. DNA of the CDR3: TGCGCCAGCAGCTATTTGTCAGGGGCCGGAACCGGGGAGCTGTTTTTT. The V call is TRBV5-1, the J call TRBJ2-2; weak D call: TRBD1 (6 bases). Trimming took off 3 bases at V and 5 bases at J, with 17 bases between the two ends. CDR1 and CDR2 from the germline V gene are SGHRS and YFSETQ. The CDR3 totals 16 residues.

CDR3 sequence reads: CASSFSDGYYEQYF. DNA for the CDR3: TGCGCCAGCAGCTTTTCGGACGGCTACTACGAGCAGTACTTC. The chain has TRBV5-1 and TRBJ2-7; D is unresolved. The CDR3 runs to 14 residues. From germline, CDR1 is SGHRS and CDR2 YFSETQ. V was pared by 2 bases and J by 3 bases, with 12 bases between.

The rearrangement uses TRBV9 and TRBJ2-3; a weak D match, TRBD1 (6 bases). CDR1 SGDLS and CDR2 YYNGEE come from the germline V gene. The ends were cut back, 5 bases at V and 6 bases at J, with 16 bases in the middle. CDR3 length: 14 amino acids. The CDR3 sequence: CASSPSQGSDTQYF. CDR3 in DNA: TGTGCCAGCAGTCCTTCTCAGGGGAGCGATACGCAGTATTTT. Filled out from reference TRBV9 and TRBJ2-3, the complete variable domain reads DSGVTQTPKHLITATGQRVTLRCSPRSGDLSVYWYQQSLDQGLQFLIQYYNGEERAKGNILERFSAQQFPDLHSELNLSSLELGDSALYFCASSPSQGSDTQYFGPGTRLTVL.